This T cell receptor (beta chain) is from a study of cytotoxic CD8 clonotypes in ibrutinib-treated CLL. For the study at large: Response sampling occurred after a median approximately 12 months of treatment (range 6 to 36).

Turning to this clone: Antigen: not known. Other DNA sequences from this sample encode an identical CDR3 as well.

Whole-study findings and limits: Clonality was higher at ibrutinib response and returned toward baseline at progression. A difference in sampling times existed between sustained-remission and progressing patients.

The table came from immunoSEQ multiplex PCR; TCRdb's copy has only in-frame clones and leaves some out. The sample has tens of thousands of clones; around 83% are singletons. Looked up from germline, CDR1 is MNHNS and CDR2 is SASEGT. The CDR3 runs 15 residues. V was pared by 4 bases and J by 1 base, with 6 bases of the junction left unmatched. This receptor was obtained from a human donor with chronic lymphocytic leukemia. This sample comprised PBMCs, obtained before ibrutinib treatment. V and J are TRBV6-1 and TRBJ1-1, with 7 bases identical to TRBD1. The CDR3 DNA reads TGTGCCAGCAGTGGTTACAGGGGACGGAACACTGAAGCTTTCTTT. It encodes CASSGYRGRNTEAFF.